The clone carrying this TCR beta chain was counted only a few times. The CDR3 is 15 amino acids. CDR1 and CDR2 (germline): SGHAT, FQNNGV. V lost 2 bases to trimming and J lost 14 bases; unmatched junction nucleotides: 15. The sample comes from a study of T-cell memory formation after mild COVID-19. The wider study: There were largely donor-specific TCR clusters.

cDNA libraries for TCR alpha and TCR beta, carrying sample barcodes and UMIs, came from 5'RACE with constant-segment primers. TCRdb passed the 5' RACE reads through MiXCR, listing each CDR3 protein once. This table has around 420,000 distinct CDR3 sequences, roughly 26% appearing once. The chain joins TRBV11-2 to TRBJ2-1, with 7 bases fitting TRBD2. This receptor was obtained from an adult woman who had mild COVID-19 (a few samples of this study predate the infection). Cell type and time point are not known. Material: PBMCs or a T cell subset sorted from them (not recorded which). The CDR3 sequence: CASSLYIGLERDKFF. The CDR3 nucleotides read TGTGCCAGCAGCTTATATATCGGACTAGAACGGGATAAGTTCTTC.